Listed here is a single TCR beta chain. The method was immunoSEQ multiplex PCR; TCRdb's version includes in-frame clones alone and lacks a portion of them. The sample lists roughly 100,000 clones, 70% to 90% seen once, with approximately 3.5% in the top ten. This specimen belongs to a study of blood T cell repertoires in COVID-19. The germline V gene encodes CDR1 SGHTA and CDR2 FQGNSA. The CDR3 length is 17 residues. Trimming cost V 4 bases and J 3 bases; bases outside gene matches: 13. The V and J genes are TRBV7-2 and TRBJ1-2, with 8 bases matching TRBD1. The sample was peripheral blood. This TCR was sampled from a woman in her sixties with acute or convalescent COVID-19. In DNA, the CDR3 is TGTGCCAGCAGCTCCCCCCCAAGACAGGGGCCTCACTATGGCTACACCTTC. Protein sequence: CASSSPPRQGPHYGYTF. The full variable domain, completed using reference TRBV7-2 and TRBJ1-2, is GAGVSQSPSNKVTEKGKDVELRCDPISGHTALYWYRQSLGQGLEFLIYFQGNSAPDKSGLPSDRFSAERTGGSVSTLTIQRTQQEDSAVYLCASSSPPRQGPHYGYTFGSGTRLTVV.